This T cell receptor beta chain was identified during a study of regulatory T cells in long-lasting Graves disease. Arm-PCR of CDR3 regions and iRepertoire HTBI primers were the basis on which TCR beta libraries were built. TCRdb reprocessed the multiplex PCR reads via MiXCR and lists one record per CDR3 protein. The table lists about 290,000 distinct CDR3 sequences, 22% of them singletons. Described time point: persistent/refractory GD, antithyroid drugs over 5 years with positive TRAb. From RNA extracted from PBMCs, the TCR library was made. The patients were enrolled through endocrinology in Xi'an, China. The authors drew approximately 8.1 milliliters of peripheral blood into EDTA tubes. Study results and limitations: Persistent Graves' patients showed less TCR diversity than newly diagnosed patients showed. Persistent patients had a count of shared public clonotypes (approximately 2,700) that exceeded that of new patients (approximately 1,000).

As to this clonotype: Its antigen is not identified.

The specimen was peripheral blood mononuclear cells (PBMCs), collected when the disease was refractory, from a patient treated with antithyroid drugs. The TCR was taken from a female donor with Graves disease.

The CDR3 spells CASSDQAGVHGNTIYF. As DNA, the CDR3 is TGTGCCAGCAGCGATCAGGCGGGGGTCCATGGAAACACCATATATTTT. The V gene is TRBV7-9, the J gene TRBJ1-3; D perhaps matches TRBD1 (5 bases). This CDR3 region has 16 residues. The V gene's germline CDR1 is SEHNR and CDR2 FQNEAQ (reference sequence). The germline V and J ends were trimmed by 5 bases and 3 bases, with 17 bases remaining between them.